This is a list of T cell receptor beta chains from one sample in a study of cytomegalovirus exposure and HLA in healthy donors. Sequencing used immunoSEQ multiplex PCR; TCRdb keeps in-frame clones, though not all of them. The sample yields some 85,000 clones, over 60% seen once. The sequenced material came from PBMCs. The receptors here all came from a man younger than 45 in good health and CMV-seronegative. CDR3s include the opening cysteine and the closing phenylalanine or tryptophan. The D gene is left open where the match is weak. Clone size appears in some rows only: once, few, many, or a class for an expanded clone.

TGTGCCAGCAGGGGACAGATCGATCAGCCCCAGCATTTT	CASRGQIDQPQHF	TRBJ1-5	TRBV2	.	TRBD1
TGTGCCTATAACACCCCCAAACTAGCGGGAGGGTGGTATGAGCAGTTCTTC	CAYNTPKLAGGWYEQFF	TRBJ2-1	TRBV5-4	.	TRBD2
TGTGCCTGGAGCCCAGCGGGAGGGGAGGTTGAGACCCAGTACTTC	CAWSPAGGEVETQYF	TRBJ2-5	TRBV30	.	TRBD2
TGTGCCAGCAGCCCCCAGGGTCGGGGGAGATCACCCCTCCACTTT	CASSPQGRGRSPLHF	TRBJ1-6	TRBV7-6	.	.
TGTGCCTGGAGTGTGGGCGGACCGGGGAGAAACACCATATATTTT	CAWSVGGPGRNTIYF	TRBJ1-3	TRBV30	.	.
TGTGCCAGCAGCTTACAGGAGAACACTGAAGCTTTCTTT	CASSLQENTEAFF	TRBJ1-1	TRBV7-2	.	.
TGTGCCAGCAGTCCAGGGGTCTCAACCGGGGAGCTGTTTTTT	CASSPGVSTGELFF	TRBJ2-2	TRBV2	.	.
TGTGCCAGCAGCATTAGCCGCCGACTAGCGGGGAGGACCTACGAGCAGTACTTC	CASSISRRLAGRTYEQYF	TRBJ2-7	TRBV5-4	.	TRBD2
TGTGCCAGCTCACCAGGGCAGGGGTCGAACACTGAAGCTTTCTTT	CASSPGQGSNTEAFF	TRBJ1-1	TRBV18	.	.
TGTGCCAGCAGTGCCCGAACAGGGAACACTGAAGCTTTCTTT	CASSARTGNTEAFF	TRBJ1-1	TRBV6-5	few	.